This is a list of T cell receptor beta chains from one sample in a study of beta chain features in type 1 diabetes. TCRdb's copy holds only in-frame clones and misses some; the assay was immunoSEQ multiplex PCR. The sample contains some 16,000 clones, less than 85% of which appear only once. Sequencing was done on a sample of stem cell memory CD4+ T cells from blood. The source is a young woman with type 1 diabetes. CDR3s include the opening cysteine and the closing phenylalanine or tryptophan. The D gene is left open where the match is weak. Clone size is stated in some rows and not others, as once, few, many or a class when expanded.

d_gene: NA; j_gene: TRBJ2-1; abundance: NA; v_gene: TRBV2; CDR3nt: TGTGCCAGCAGCGACAGGAGAGCTTCCTACAATGAGCAGTTCTTC; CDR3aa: CASSDRRASYNEQFF
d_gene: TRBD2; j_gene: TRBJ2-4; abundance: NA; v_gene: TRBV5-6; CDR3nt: TGTGCCAGCAGCTTCAGCCTCCGGGGGGACATTCAGTACTTC; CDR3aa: CASSFSLRGDIQYF
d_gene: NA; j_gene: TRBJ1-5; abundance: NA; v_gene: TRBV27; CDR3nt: TGTGCCAGCAGTTTGGAAGGGGCCACGTCCCAGCATTTT; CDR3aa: CASSLEGATSQHF
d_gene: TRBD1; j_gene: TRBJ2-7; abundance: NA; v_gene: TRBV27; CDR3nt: TGTGCCAGCAGTTTATCGTCCGGGACAGGGGGCTACGAGCAGTACTTC; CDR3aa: CASSLSSGTGGYEQYF
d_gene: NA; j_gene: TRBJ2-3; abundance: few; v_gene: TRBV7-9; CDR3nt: TGTGCCAGCAGCTTACGAGGGGGAGATACGCAGTATTTT; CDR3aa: CASSLRGGDTQYF
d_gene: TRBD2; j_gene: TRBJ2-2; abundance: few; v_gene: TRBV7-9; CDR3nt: TGTGCCAGCAGCTCACGCGCGGCGGGAGGTACCGGGGAGCTGTTTTTT; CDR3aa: CASSSRAAGGTGELFF
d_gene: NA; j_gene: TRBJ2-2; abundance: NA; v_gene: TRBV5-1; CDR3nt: TGCGCCAGCAGCTCGAGATCCGGGACCGGGGAGCTGTTTTTT; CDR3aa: CASSSRSGTGELFF
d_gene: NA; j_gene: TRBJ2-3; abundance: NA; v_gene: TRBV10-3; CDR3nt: TGTGCCTCCAACCAAGGAGTAGGAGCAGATACGCAGTATTTT; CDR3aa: CASNQGVGADTQYF
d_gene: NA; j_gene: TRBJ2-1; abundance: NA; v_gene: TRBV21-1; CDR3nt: TGTGCCAGCGGACGGGGGTTTAAACACGGTCCGTCCCTACGGAATGAGCAGTTCTTC; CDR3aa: CASGRGFKHGPSLRNEQFF
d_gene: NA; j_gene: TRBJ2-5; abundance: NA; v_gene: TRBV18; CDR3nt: TGTGCCAGCTCACCGGCAGGGGGGCAAGAGACCCAGTACTTC; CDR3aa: CASSPAGGQETQYF
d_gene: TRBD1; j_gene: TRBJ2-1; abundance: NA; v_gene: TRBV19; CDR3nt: TGTGCCAGTAGTATTAGGGCAGGGGGCGGTGAGCAGTTCTTC; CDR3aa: CASSIRAGGGEQFF
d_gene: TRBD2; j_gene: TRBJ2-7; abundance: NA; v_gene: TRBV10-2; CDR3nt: TGCGCCAGCAGTGAGATTATATTGGGCCTAGCGGGATTGGAAGAGCAGTACTTC; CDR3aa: CASSEIILGLAGLEEQYF
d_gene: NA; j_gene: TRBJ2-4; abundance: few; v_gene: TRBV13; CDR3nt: TGTGCCAGCAGCTTAAGTAGGCGGGCGAGCTTAGCCAAAAACATTCAGTACTTC; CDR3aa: CASSLSRRASLAKNIQYF